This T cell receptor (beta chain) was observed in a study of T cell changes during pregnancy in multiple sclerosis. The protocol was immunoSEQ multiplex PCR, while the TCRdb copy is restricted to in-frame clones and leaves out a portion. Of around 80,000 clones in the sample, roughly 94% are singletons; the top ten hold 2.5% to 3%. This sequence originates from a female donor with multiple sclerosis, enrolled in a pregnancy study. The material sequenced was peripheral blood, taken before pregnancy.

The CDR3 region is CASKGTGEGTGELFF. Here the CDR3 DNA reads TGTGCCAGCAAGGGGACAGGGGAGGGGACCGGGGAGCTGTTTTTT. This chain links TRBV27 with TRBJ2-2, with TRBD1 matching over 10 bases. CDR1 and CDR2 (germline): MNHEY, SMNVEV (reference sequence). Losses at the gene ends were 7 bases for V and 5 bases for J; bases not matched to a gene: 7. This CDR3 has 15 residues.